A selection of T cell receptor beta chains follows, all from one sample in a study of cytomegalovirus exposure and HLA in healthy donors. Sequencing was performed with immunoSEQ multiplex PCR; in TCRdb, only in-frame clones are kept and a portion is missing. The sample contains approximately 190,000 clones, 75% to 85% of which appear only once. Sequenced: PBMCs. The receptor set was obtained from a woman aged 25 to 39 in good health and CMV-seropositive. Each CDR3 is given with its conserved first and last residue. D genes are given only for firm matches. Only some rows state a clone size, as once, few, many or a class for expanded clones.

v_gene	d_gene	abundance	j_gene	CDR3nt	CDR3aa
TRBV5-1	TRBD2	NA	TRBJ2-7	TGCGCCAGCAGCCCTAGCGGGGGCTACTACGAGCAGTACTTC	CASSPSGGYYEQYF
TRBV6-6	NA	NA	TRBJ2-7	TGTGCCAGCAGTTATCAGGTACTCTCCTACGAGCAGTACTTC	CASSYQVLSYEQYF
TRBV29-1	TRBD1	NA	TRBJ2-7	TGCAGCTCGTCGGGACAGGAGGTCAACGAGCAGTACTTC	CSSSGQEVNEQYF
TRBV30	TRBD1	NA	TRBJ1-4	TGTGCCTGCCTACAGGGGTCGAGTGAAAAACTGTTTTTT	CACLQGSSEKLFF
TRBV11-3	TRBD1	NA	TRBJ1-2	TGTGCCAGCAGCTGGGACAGGGTAGGAGGCTACACCTTC	CASSWDRVGGYTF
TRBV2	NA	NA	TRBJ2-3	TGTGCCAGCAGTGTCCCCCGAGCGCTTAATAGCACAGATACGCAGTATTTT	CASSVPRALNSTDTQYF
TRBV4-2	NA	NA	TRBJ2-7	TGTGCCAGCAGCCAAGGGATTTCAGACAGCTCCTACGAGCAGTACTTC	CASSQGISDSSYEQYF
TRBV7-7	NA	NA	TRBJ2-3	TGTGCTAGCAGCTTAGTGGGGCATCAGGGCGATACGCAGTATTTT	CASSLVGHQGDTQYF
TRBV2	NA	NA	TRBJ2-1	TGTGCCAGCAGTGGGGGACCGGGGGACTACAATGAGCAGTTCTTC	CASSGGPGDYNEQFF
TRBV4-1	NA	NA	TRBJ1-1	TGCGCCAGCAGCCAAGAGAGGGGGTTAGAAGCTTTCTTT	CASSQERGLEAFF
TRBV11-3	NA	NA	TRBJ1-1	TGTGCCAGCAGCCCCCGTTTCGACACTGAAGCTTTCTTT	CASSPRFDTEAFF
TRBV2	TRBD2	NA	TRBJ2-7	TGTGCCAGCAGACTCGGGACTAGCGGACCCTACGCGCAGTACTTC	CASRLGTSGPYAQYF
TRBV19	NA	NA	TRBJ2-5	TGTGCCAGTAGTATAAGGGGGGGGTGGGAGACCCAGTACTTC	CASSIRGGWETQYF
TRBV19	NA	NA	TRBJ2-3	TGTGCCAGTAGTATTGGGTGGACGGGAGGCACAGATACGCAGTATTTT	CASSIGWTGGTDTQYF
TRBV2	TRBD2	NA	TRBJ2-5	TGTGCCAGCAAAAGGGCTAGCGGGAGGTCAGAGACCCAGTACTTC	CASKRASGRSETQYF
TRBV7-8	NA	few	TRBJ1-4	TGTGCCAGCAGCTCAATTCGACAGCGTGAAAAACTGTTTTTT	CASSSIRQREKLFF
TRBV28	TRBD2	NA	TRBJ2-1	TGTGCCAGCAACCCTCTTGGGAGGGCCAGAGACAATGAGCAGTTCTTC	CASNPLGRARDNEQFF
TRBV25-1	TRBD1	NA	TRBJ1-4	TGTGCCAGCAGTGAGGAGGGACAGGGGAGGGAAAAACTGTTTTTT	CASSEEGQGREKLFF
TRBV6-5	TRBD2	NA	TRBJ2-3	TGTGCCAGCAGTTCGAGGACTAGCGGGATCACAGATACGCAGTATTTT	CASSSRTSGITDTQYF
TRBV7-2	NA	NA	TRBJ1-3	TGTGCCAGCAGCTTAGGGGCGGGGGGGTACTCTGGAAACACCATATATTTT	CASSLGAGGYSGNTIYF
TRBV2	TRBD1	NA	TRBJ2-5	TGTGCCAGCATCTCCTTGACAGGGCCGGTAGAGACCCAGTACTTC	CASISLTGPVETQYF
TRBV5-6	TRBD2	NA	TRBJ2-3	TGTGCCAGCAGCGGATTTGCGGCGGTGGAGGCGGGAGTTACAGATACGCAGTATTTT	CASSGFAAVEAGVTDTQYF
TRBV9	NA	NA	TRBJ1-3	TGTGCCAGCAGCCCCGTCGCGGGGGGCACCATATATTTT	CASSPVAGGTIYF
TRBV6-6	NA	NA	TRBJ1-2	TGTGCCAGCAGTTACTCGAGGACCGGGGGGGATGGCTACACCTTC	CASSYSRTGGDGYTF
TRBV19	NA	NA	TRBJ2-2	TGTGCCAGTAGTAAATGGCAGAACACCGGGGAGCTGTTTTTT	CASSKWQNTGELFF
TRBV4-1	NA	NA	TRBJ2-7	TGCGCCAGCAGCCAATTTATTAGGCGGGAGCAGTACTTC	CASSQFIRREQYF
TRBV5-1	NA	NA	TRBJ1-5	TGCGCCAGCAGCCCGGAGGAACTAGGCAATCAGCCCCAGCATTTT	CASSPEELGNQPQHF
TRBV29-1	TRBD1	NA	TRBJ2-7	TGCAGCGTTCTGGATATTACTGACAGGGGAGGCCCTTACGAGCAGTACTTC	CSVLDITDRGGPYEQYF
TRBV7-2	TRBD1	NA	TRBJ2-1	TGTGCCAGCAGCGTTAGGACAGGGGGGGACTACAATGAGCAGTTCTTC	CASSVRTGGDYNEQFF
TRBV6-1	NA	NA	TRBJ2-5	TGTGCCAGCAGTGAAAGGAGGCCCCAAGAGACCCAGTACTTC	CASSERRPQETQYF
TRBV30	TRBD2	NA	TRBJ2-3	TGTGCTTTCGAGCGGGGGAGACGGACAGATACGCAGTATTTT	CAFERGRRTDTQYF
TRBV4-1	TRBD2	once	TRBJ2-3	TGCGCCAGCAGCCAAGGGGATGGGGGGGGACGCACAGATACGCAGTATTTT	CASSQGDGGGRTDTQYF
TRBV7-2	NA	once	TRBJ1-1	TGTGCCAGCAGCTTAACTGGGAACACTGAAGCTTTCTTT	CASSLTGNTEAFF
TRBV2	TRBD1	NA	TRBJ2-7	TGTGCCAGCACACGGGACAGGGGATCCTACGAGCAGTACTTC	CASTRDRGSYEQYF
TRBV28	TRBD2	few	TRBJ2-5	TGTGCCAGCAGTTTAGCGGGGGGGCCGCTTCGGGAGACCCAGTACTTC	CASSLAGGPLRETQYF
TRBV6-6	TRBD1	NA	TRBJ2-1	TGTGCCAGCAGGATAAGGGACAGGGGGCAAGATGAGCAGTTCTTC	CASRIRDRGQDEQFF
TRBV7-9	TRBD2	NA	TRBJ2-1	TGTGCCAGCAGCTCGACTAGCGGGAGGAGTTCCTACAATGAGCAGTTCTTC	CASSSTSGRSSYNEQFF
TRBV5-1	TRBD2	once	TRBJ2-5	TGCGCCAGCAGCTGGACGATGGGACTAGTGGAGACCCAGTACTTC	CASSWTMGLVETQYF
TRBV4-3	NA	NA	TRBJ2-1	TGCGCCAGCAGCCAAGTGTTAGCCCCGGAGCAGTTCTTC	CASSQVLAPEQFF
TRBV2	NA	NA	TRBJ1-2	TGTGCCAGCAGGGCCACACTGACGGGTTTTTATGGCTACACCTTC	CASRATLTGFYGYTF
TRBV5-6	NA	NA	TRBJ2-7	TGTGCCAGCAGCCGCATTAGACAGGCGACCTACGAGCAGTACTTC	CASSRIRQATYEQYF
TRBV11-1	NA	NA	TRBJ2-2	TGTGCCAGCAGCTTAGTAGCCGGTAGCGCCTCGGGCACCGGGGAGCTGTTTTTT	CASSLVAGSASGTGELFF
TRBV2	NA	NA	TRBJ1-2	TGTGCCAGCAGTGAAGACAGCTATGGCTACACCTTC	CASSEDSYGYTF